These 5 T cell receptor beta chains share one sample of origin, sequenced in a study of T cell responses to AZD1222 COVID-19 vaccine (dated by TCRdb to the early 2020s). The label giving this sample's time point can be read as: baseline before first vaccination. The sample's treatment or condition, from its label and the paper: meningococcal conjugate vaccine given as trial control. Library generation was performed with the immunoSEQ multiplex PCR assay. In TCRdb, the immuneACCESS table is reduced to in-frame sequences with V and J assigned. These tables do not hold every clone; where another copy was compared, an unresolved V gene accounts for under half, and the others remain unexplained. Present in this sample are 130,000 to 150,000 clones, 80% to 85% of which were seen just once. Together, the top ten hold over 4% of the sample. The sample consisted of peripheral blood, taken on day 0 of MenACWY control vaccination. All receptors come from an adult in good health.

This chain joins TRBV13 and TRBJ1-1; D call uncertain. The CDR3 loop spans 15 amino acids. Trimming took 2 bases from V and 1 from J, leaving 11 bases between them. CDR1 and CDR2 (germline): PRHDT, FYEKMQ (reference sequence). CDR3 DNA: TGTGCCAGCAGCTTAAGGGTTCGGGGGAACACTGAAGCTTTCTTT. It specifies CASSLRVRGNTEAFF.

This clone has more than one count but fewer than ten. Additional DNA sequences in this sample encode the identical CDR3. V gene TRBV15 combines with J gene TRBJ1-1; D is unclear. Germline-derived CDR1 and CDR2 are LNHNV and YYDKDF (reference sequence). The CDR3 runs 14 residues. The V gene lost 0 bases and the J gene lost 2 bases, with 7 bases spanning the gap. CDR3 sequence: CATSRDGGNTEAFF. The CDR3 DNA sequence: TGTGCCACCAGCAGAGATGGCGGTAACACTGAAGCTTTCTTT.

The chain couples TRBV28 to TRBJ2-6; D is perhaps TRBD1 (6 bases). V was cut by 5 bases and J by 0 bases, with 11 bases left in between. Germline V gene lookup returns CDR1 MDHEN and CDR2 SYDVKM. The CDR3 consists of 16 residues. The CDR3 loop reads CASSTDRPSGANVLTF. For the CDR3, the DNA is TGTGCCAGCAGTACAGACAGGCCCTCTGGGGCCAACGTCCTGACTTTC. The full variable domain, rest sourced from reference TRBV28 and TRBJ2-6, is DVKVTQSSRYLVKRTGEKVFLECVQDMDHENMFWYRQDPGLGLRLIYFSYDVKMKEKGDIPEGYSVSREKKERFSLILESASTNQTSMYLCASSTDRPSGANVLTFGAGSRLTVL.

The chain uses TRBV18 and TRBJ1-1; a weak D match, TRBD1 (5 bases). CDR3 length equals 13 residues. V lost 2 bases, J lost 5 bases, and 9 bases lay in between. Germline V gene lookup returns CDR1 KGHSH and CDR2 LQKENI. The DNA for the CDR3 is TGTGCCAGCTCACCAGGGGGGAGAACTGAAGCTTTCTTT. Translation gives CASSPGGRTEAFF.

The CDR3 sequence: CASSDSRNSGNTIYF. In DNA form, the CDR3 reads TGTGCCAGCAGTGATTCTCGGAACTCTGGAAACACCATATATTTT. The V call is TRBV6-1, the J call TRBJ1-3; D unresolved. V lost 3 bases, J lost 0 bases, and 9 bases lay in between. Looked up from germline, CDR1 is MNHNS and CDR2 is SASEGT. The CDR3 length is 15 residues.